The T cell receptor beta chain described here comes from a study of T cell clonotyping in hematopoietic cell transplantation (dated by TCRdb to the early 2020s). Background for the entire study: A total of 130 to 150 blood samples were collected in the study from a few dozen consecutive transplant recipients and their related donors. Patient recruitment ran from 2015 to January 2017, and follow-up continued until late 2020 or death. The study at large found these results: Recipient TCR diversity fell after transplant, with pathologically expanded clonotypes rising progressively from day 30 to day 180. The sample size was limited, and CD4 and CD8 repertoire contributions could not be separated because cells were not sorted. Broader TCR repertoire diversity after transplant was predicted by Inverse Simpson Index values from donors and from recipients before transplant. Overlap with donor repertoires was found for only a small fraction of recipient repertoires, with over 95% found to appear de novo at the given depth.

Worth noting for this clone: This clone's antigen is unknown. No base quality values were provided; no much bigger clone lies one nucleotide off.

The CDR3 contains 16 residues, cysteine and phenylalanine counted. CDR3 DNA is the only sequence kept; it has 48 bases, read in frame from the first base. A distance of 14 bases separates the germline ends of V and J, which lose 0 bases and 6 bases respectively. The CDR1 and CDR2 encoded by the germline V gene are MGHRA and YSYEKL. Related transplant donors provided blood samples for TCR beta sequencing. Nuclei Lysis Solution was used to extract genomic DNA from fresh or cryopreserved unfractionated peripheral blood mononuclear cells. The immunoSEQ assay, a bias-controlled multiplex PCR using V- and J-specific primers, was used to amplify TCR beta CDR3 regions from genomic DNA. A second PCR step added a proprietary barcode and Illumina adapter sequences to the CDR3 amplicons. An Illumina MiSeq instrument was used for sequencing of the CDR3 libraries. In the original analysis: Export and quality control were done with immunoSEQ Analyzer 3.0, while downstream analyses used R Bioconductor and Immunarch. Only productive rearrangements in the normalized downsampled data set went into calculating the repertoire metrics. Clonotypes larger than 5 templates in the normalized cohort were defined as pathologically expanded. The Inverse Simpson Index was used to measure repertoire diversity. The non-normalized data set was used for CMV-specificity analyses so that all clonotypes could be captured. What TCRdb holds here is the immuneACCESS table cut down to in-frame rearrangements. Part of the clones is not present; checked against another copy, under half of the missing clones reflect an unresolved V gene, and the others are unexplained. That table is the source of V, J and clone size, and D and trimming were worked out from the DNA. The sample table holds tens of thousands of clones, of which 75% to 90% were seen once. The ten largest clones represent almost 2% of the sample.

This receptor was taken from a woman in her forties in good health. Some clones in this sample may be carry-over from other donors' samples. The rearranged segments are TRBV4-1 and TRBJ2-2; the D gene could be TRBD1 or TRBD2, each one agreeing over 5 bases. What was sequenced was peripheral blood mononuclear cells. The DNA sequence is TGCGCCAGCAGCCAAGATCACGGGACGTTCGCCGGGGAGCTGTTTTTT. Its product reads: CASSQDHGTFAGELFF.